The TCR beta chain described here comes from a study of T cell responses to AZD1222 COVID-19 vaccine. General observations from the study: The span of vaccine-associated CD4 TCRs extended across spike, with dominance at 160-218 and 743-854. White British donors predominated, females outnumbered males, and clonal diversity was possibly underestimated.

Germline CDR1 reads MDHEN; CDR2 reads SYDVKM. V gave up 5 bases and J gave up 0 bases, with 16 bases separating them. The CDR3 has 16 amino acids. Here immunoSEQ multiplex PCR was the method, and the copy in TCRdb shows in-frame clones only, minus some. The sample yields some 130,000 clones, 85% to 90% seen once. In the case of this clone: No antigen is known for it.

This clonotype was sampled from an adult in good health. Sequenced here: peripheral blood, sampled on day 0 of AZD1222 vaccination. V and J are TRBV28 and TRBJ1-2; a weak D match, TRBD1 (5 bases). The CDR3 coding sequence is TGTGCCAGCAGTCCTCGGGGCAGGCAAGCTAACTATGGCTACACCTTC. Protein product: CASSPRGRQANYGYTF.